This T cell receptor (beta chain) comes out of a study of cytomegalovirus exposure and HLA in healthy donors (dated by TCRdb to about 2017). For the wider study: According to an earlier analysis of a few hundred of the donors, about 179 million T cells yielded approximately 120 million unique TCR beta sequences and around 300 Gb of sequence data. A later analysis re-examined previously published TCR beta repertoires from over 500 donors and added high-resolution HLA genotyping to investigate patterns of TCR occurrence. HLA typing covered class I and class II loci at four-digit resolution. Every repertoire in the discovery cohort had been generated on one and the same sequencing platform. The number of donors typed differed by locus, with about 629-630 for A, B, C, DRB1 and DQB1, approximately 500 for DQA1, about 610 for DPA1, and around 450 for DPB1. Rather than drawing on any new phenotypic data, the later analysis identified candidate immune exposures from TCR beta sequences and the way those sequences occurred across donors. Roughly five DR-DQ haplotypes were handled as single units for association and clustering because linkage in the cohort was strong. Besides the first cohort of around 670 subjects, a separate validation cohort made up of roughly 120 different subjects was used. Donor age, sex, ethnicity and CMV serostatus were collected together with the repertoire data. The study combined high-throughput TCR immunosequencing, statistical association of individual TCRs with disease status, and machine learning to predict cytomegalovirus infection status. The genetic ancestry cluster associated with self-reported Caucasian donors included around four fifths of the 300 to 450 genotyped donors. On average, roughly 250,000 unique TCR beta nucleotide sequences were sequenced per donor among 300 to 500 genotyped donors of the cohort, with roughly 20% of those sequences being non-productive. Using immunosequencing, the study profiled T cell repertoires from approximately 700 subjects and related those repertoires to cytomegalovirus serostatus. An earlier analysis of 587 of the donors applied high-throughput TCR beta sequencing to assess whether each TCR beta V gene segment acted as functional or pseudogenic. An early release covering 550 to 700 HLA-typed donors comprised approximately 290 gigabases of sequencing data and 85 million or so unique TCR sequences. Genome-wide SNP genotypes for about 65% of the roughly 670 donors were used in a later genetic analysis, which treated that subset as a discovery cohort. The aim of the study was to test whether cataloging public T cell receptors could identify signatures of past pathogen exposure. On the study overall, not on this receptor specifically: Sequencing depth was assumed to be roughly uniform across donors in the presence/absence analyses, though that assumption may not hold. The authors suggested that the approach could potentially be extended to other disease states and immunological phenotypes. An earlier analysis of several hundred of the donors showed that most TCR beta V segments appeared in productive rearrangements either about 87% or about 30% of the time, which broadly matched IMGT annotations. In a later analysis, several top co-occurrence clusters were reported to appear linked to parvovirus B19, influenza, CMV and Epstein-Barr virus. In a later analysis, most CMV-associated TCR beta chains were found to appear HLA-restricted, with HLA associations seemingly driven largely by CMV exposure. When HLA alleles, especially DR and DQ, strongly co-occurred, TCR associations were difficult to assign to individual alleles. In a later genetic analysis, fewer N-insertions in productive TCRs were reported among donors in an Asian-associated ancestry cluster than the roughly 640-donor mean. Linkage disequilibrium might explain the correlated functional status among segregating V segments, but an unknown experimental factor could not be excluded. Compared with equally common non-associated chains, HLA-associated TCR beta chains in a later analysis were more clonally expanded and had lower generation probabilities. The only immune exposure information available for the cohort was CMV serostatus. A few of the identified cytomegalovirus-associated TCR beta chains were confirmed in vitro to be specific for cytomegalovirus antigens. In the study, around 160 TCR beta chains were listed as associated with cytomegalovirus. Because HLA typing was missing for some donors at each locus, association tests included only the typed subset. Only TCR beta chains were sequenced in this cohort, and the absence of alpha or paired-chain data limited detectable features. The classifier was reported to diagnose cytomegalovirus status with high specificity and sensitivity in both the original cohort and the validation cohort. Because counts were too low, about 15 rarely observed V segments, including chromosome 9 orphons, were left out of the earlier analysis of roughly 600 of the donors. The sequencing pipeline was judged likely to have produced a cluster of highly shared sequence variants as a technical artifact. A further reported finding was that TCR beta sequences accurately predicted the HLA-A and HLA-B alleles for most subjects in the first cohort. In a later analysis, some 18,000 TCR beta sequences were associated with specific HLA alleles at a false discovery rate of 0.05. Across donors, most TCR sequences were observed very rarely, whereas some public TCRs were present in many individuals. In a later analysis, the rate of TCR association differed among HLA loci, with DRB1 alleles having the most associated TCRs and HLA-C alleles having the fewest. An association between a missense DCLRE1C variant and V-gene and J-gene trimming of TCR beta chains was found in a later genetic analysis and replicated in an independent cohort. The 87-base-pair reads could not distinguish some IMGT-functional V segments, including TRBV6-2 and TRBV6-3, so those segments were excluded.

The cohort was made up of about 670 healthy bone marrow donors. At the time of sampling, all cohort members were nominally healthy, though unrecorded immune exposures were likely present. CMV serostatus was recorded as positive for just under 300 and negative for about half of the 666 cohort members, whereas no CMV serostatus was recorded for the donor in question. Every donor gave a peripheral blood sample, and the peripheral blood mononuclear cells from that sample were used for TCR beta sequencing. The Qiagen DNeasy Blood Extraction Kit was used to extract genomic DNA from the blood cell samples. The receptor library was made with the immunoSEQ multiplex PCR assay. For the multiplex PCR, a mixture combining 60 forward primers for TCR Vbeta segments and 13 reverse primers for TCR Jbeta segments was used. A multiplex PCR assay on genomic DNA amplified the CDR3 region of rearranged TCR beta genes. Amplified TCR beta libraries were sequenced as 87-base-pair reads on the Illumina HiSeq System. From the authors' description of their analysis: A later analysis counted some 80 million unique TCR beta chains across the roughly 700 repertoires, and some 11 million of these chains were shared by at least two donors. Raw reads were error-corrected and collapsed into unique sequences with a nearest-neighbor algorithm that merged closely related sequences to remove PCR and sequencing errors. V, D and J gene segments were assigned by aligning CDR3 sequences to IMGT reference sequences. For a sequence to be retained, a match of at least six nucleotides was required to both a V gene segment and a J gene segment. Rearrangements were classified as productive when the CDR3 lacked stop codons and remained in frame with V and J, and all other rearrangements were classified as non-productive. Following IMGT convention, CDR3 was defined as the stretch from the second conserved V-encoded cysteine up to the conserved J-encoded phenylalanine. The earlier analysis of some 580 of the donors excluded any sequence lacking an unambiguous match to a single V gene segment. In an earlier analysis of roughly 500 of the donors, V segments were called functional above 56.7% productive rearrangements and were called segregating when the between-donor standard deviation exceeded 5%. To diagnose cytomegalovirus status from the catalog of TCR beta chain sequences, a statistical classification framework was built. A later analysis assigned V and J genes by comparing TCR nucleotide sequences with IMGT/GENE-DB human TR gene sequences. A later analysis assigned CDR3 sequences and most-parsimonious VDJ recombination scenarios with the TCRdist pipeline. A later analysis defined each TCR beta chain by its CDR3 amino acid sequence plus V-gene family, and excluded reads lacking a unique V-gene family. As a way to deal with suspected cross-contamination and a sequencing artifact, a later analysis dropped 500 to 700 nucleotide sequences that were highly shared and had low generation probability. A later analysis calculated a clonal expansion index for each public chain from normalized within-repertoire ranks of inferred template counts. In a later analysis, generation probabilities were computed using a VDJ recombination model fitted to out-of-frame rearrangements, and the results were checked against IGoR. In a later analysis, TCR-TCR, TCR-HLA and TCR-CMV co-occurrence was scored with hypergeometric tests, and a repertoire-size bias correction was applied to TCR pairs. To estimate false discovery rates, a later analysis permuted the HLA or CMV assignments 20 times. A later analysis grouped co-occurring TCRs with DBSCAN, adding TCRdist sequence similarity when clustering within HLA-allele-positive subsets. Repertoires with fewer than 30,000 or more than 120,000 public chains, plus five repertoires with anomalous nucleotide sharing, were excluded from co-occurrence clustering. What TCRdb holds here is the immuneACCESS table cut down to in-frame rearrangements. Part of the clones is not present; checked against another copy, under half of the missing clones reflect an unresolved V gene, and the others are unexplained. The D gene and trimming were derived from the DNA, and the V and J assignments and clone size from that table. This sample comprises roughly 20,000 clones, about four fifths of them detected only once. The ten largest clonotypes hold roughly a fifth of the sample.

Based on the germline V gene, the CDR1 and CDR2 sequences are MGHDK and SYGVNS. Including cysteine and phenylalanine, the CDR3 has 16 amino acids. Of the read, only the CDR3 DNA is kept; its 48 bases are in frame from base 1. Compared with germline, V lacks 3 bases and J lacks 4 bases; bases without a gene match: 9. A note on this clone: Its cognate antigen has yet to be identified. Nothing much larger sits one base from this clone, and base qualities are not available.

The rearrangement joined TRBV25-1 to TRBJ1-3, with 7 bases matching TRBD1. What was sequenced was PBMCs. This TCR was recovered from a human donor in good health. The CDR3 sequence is CASSEIRQGIGNTIYF. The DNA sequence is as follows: TGTGCCAGCAGTGAGATACGACAGGGTATCGGAAACACCATATATTTT. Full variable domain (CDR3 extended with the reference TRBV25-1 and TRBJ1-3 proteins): EADIYQTPRYLVIGTGKKITLECSQTMGHDKMYWYQQDPGMELHLIHYSYGVNSTEKGDLSSESTVSRIRTEHFPLTLESARPSHTSQYLCASSEIRQGIGNTIYFGEGSWLTVV.